One and the same sample provided the 3 T cell receptor beta chains below, sequenced in a study of PD-1 blockade in classical Hodgkin lymphoma. TCRdb keeps only in-frame clones here, not all; method: immunoSEQ multiplex PCR. The sample lists tens of thousands of clones; roughly nine tenths were seen once. Every patient had relapsed following autologous stem cell transplantation, and cohorts differed in brentuximab vedotin exposure. Here the sequenced sample was peripheral blood mononuclear cells (PBMCs), taken at baseline. Source of these receptors: a human donor with classical Hodgkin lymphoma.

The rearrangement uses TRBV28 and TRBJ2-3; 11 nucleotides align to TRBD2. V dropped 3 bases and J dropped 5; count of bases not matched to a gene: 4. Germline CDR1 reads MDHEN; CDR2 reads SYDVKM. This CDR3 has 15 amino acids. The CDR3 loop reads CASSFTGLAGDTQYF. In nucleotides, the CDR3 is TGTGCCAGCAGTTTTACAGGACTAGCGGGAGATACGCAGTATTTT.

V gene TRBV4-2 combines with J gene TRBJ2-7; weak D call: TRBD1 (6 bases). The germline V and J ends were trimmed by 6 bases and 3 bases, with 24 bases remaining between them. Germline V gene data show CDR1 as LGHNA and CDR2 as YNFKEQ. CDR3 length equals 17 residues. The CDR3 nucleotides read TGTGCCAGCAGTCTTCTCCCCAGACAGGCCGAGAACTACGAGCAGTACTTC. It encodes CASSLLPRQAENYEQYF.

The rearrangement links TRBV5-5 to TRBJ1-2; tentatively, D is TRBD1 (6 bases). Germline CDR1 SGHKS, CDR2 YYEKEE (reference sequence). The CDR3 loop spans 15 amino acids. Trimming shortened V by 5 bases and J by 0 bases, and 14 bases separated the two germline ends. DNA for the CDR3: TGTGCCAGCAGGAGACAGGAACCTTCTAACTATGGCTACACCTTC. Amino acid sequence: CASRRQEPSNYGYTF. Full variable domain (rest looked up from reference TRBV5-5 and TRBJ1-2): DAGVTQSPTHLIKTRGQQVTLRCSPISGHKSVSWYQQVLGQGPQFIFQYYEKEERGRGNFPDRFSARQFPNYSSELNVNALLLGDSALYLCASRRQEPSNYGYTFGSGTRLTVV.